This T cell receptor beta chain was observed in a study of identical twins. A universal primer site was incorporated via template switching, and the cDNA contained unique molecular identifiers. MiXCR, run by TCRdb on the 5' RACE reads, gives a single entry per CDR3 protein. Of under 250,000 distinct CDR3 sequences in the sample, approximately 8.3% were seen once. Study-level results: Out-of-frame alpha sequences common to twins exhibited an excess of low generation probability.

This clonotype was seen a few times. Its specificity is unknown. This CDR3 comprises 15 residues. Trimming took 4 bases from V and 8 from J, leaving 21 bases between them. CDR1 is SGHDT and CDR2 is YYEEEE in the germline V gene. All of the donors were Caucasians in good health. These same data were also listed under a study on yellow fever vaccine responses in identical twins.

The sample comprised memory (CD45RO+) T cells sorted from blood. The receptor was isolated from a young woman in good health. The chain uses TRBV5-6 and TRBJ1-1; tentatively, D is TRBD1 (6 bases). CDR3: CASSTAGHSSGEAFF. In DNA form, the CDR3 reads TGTGCCAGCAGCACGGCGGGACATTCGTCGGGCGAAGCTTTCTTT. Combining the CDR3 with reference TRBV5-6 and TRBJ1-1 gives the whole variable domain DAGVTQSPTHLIKTRGQQVTLRCSPKSGHDTVSWYQQALGQGPQFIFQYYEEEERQRGNFPDRFSGHQFPNYSSELNVNALLLGDSALYLCASSTAGHSSGEAFFGQGTRLTVV.